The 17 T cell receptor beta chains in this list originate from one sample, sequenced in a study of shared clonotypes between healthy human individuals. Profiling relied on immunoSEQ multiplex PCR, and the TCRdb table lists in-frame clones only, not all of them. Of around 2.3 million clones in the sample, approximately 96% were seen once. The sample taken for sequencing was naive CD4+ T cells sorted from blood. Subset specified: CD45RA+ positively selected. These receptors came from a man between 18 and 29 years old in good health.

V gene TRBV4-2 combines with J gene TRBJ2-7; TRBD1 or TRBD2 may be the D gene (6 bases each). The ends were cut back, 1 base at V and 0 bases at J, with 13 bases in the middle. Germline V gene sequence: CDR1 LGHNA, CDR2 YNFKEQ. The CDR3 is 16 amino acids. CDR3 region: CASSQAVGGGSYEQYF. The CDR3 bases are TGTGCCAGCAGCCAAGCAGTCGGAGGGGGCTCCTACGAGCAGTACTTC.

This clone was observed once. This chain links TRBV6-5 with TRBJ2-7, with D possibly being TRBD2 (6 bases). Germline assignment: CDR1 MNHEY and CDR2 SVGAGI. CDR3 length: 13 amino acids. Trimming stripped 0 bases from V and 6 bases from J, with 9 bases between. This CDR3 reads CASSYSRTTEQYF. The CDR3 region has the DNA TGTGCCAGCAGTTACTCTCGGACTACCGAGCAGTACTTC.

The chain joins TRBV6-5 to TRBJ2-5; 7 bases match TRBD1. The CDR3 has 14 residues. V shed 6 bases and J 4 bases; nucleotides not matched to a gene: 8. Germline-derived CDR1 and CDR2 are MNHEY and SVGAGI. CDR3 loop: CASRATGRPETQYF. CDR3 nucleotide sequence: TGTGCCAGCAGGGCGACAGGGCGGCCAGAGACCCAGTACTTC.

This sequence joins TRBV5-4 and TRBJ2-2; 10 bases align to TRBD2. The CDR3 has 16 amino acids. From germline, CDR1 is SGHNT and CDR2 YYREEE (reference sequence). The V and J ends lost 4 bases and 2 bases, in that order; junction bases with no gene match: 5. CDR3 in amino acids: CASSTGTSVNTGELFF. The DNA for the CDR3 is TGTGCCAGCAGCACCGGGACTAGCGTTAACACCGGGGAGCTGTTTTTT.

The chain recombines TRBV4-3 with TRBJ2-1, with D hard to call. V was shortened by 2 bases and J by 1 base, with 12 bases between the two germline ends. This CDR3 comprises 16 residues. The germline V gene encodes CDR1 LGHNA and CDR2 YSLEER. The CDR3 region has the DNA TGCGCCAGCAGCCAATCTCCCGGGTGGTCCTACAATGAGCAGTTCTTC. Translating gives CASSQSPGWSYNEQFF.

The CDR3 loop is CASSPNQQGGSPLHF. The CDR3 DNA is TGCGCCAGCAGCCCCAACCAACAGGGTGGTTCACCCCTCCACTTT. The chain is built from TRBV5-1 and TRBJ1-6; possibly TRBD1 for D (6 bases). V lost 4 bases and J lost 9, with 17 bases in between. The CDR3 loop spans 15 amino acids. Per germline, CDR1 SGHRS and CDR2 YFSETQ. The whole variable domain, filled in from reference TRBV5-1 and TRBJ1-6, reads KAGVTQTPRYLIKTRGQQVTLSCSPISGHRSVSWYQQTPGQGLQFLFEYFSETQRNKGNFPGRFSGRQFSNSRSEMNVSTLELGDSALYLCASSPNQQGGSPLHFGNGTRLTVT.

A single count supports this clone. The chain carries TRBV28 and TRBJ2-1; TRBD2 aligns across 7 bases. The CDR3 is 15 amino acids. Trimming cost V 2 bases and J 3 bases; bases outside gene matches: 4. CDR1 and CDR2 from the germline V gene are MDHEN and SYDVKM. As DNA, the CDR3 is TGTGCCAGCAGTTTAGCGGGGAGGGTCTACAATGAGCAGTTCTTC. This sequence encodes CASSLAGRVYNEQFF. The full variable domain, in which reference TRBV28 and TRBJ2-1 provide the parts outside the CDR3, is DVKVTQSSRYLVKRTGEKVFLECVQDMDHENMFWYRQDPGLGLRLIYFSYDVKMKEKGDIPEGYSVSREKKERFSLILESASTNQTSMYLCASSLAGRVYNEQFFGPGTRLTVL.

The CDR3 reads CASSYSWSGTEAFF. The CDR3 DNA reads as TGTGCCAGCAGTTACTCTTGGTCAGGTACTGAAGCTTTCTTT. The J gene is TRBJ1-1, the V gene TRBV6-5; D is ambiguous. The CDR3 loop spans 14 amino acids. Trimming stripped 0 bases from V and 5 bases from J, with 10 bases between. Germline lookup yields CDR1 MNHEY and CDR2 SVGAGI.

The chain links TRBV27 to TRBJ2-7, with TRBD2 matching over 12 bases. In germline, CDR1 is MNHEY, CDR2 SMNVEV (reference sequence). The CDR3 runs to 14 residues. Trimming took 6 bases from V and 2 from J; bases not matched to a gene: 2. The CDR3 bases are TGTGCCAGCAGCGCTAGCGGGGGGGCCTACGAGCAGTACTTC. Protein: CASSASGGAYEQYF.

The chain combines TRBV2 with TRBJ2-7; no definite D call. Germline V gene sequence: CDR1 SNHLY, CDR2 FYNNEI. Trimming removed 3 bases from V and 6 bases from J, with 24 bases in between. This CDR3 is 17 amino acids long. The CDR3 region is CASSDVVTATRSSEQYF. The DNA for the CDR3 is TGTGCCAGCAGTGATGTGGTTACCGCCACGAGGAGTAGCGAGCAGTACTTC.

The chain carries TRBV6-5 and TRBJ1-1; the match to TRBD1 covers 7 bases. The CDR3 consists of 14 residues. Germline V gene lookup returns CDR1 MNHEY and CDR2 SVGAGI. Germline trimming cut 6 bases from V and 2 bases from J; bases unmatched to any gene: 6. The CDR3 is CASRGTADNTEAFF. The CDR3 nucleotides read TGTGCCAGCAGAGGGACAGCCGATAACACTGAAGCTTTCTTT.

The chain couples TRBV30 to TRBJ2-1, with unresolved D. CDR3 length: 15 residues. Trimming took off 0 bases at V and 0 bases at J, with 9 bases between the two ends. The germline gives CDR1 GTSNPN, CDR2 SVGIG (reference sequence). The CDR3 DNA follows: TGTGCCTGGAGTGTGGGCCATAGCTCCTACAATGAGCAGTTCTTC. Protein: CAWSVGHSSYNEQFF.

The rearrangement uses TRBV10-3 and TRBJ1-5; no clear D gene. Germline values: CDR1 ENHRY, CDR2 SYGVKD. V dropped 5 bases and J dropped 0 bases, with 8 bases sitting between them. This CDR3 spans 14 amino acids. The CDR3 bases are TGTGCCATCAGTTCTACGGATAGCAATCAGCCCCAGCATTTT. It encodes CAISSTDSNQPQHF.

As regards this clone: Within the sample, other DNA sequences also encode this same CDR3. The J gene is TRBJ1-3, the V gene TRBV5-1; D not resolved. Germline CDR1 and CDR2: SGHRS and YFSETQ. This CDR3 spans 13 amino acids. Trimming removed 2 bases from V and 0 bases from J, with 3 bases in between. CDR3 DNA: TGCGCCAGCAGCTTCGACTCTGGAAACACCATATATTTT. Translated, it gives CASSFDSGNTIYF.

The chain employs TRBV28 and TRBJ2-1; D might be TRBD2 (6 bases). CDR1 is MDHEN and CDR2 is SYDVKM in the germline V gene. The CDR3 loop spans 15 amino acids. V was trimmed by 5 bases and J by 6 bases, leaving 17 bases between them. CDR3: CASSPVGGPGNEQFF. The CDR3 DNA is TGTGCCAGCAGTCCCGTCGGGGGTCCGGGCAATGAGCAGTTCTTC.

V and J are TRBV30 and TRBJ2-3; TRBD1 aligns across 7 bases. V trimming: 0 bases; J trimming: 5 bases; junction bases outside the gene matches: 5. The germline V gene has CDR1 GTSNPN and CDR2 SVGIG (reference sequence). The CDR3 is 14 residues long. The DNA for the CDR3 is TGTGCCTGGAGTGTACAGGGGCCGAGAGATACGCAGTATTTT. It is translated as CAWSVQGPRDTQYF.

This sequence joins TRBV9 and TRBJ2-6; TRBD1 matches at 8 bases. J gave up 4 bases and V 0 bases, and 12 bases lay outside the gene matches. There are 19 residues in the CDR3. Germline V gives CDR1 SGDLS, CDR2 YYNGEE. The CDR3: CASSVGFGQGALGANVLTF. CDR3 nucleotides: TGTGCCAGCAGCGTAGGATTCGGGCAGGGGGCGCTCGGGGCCAACGTCCTGACTTTC. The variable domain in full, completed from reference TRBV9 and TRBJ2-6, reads DSGVTQTPKHLITATGQRVTLRCSPRSGDLSVYWYQQSLDQGLQFLIQYYNGEERAKGNILERFSAQQFPDLHSELNLSSLELGDSALYFCASSVGFGQGALGANVLTFGAGSRLTVL.